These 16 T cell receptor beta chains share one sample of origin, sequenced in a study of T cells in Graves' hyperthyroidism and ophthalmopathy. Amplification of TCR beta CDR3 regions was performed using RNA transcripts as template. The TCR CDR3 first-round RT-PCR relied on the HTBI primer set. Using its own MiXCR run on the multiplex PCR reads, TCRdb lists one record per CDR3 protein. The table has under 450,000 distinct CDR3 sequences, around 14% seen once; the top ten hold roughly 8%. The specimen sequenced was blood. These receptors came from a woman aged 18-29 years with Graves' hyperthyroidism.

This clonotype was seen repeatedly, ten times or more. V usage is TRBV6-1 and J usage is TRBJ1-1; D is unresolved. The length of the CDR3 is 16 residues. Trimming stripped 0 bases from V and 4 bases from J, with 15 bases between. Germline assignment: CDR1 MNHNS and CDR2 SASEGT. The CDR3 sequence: CASSEAGYARTTEAFF. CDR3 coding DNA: TGTGCCAGCAGTGAAGCTGGGTACGCCCGGACCACTGAAGCTTTCTTT.

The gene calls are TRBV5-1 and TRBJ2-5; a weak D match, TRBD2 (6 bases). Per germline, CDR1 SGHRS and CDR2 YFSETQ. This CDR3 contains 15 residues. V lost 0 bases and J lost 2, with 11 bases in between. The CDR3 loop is CASSLGGALQETQYF. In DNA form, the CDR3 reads TGCGCCAGCAGCTTGGGCGGGGCCCTACAAGAGACCCAGTACTTC.

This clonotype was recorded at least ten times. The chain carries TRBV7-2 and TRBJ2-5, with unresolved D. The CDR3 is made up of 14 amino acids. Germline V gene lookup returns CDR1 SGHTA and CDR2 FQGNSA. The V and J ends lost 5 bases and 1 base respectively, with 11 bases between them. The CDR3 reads CASSPPPRQETQYF. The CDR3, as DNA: TGTGCCAGCAGCCCACCCCCGCGCCAAGAGACCCAGTACTTC.

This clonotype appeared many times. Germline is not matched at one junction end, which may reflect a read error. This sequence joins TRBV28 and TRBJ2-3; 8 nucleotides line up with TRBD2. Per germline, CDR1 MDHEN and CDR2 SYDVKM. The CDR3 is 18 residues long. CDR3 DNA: TGTGCCAGCGGTTTAACGGCGGGGGGACTCGTGAGCACAGATACGCAGTATTTT. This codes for CASGLTAGGLVSTDTQYF.

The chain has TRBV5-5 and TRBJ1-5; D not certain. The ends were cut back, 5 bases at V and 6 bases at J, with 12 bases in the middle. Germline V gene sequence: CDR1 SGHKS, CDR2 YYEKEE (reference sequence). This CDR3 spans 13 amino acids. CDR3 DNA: TGTGCCAGCAGTTCACAGACGGGTCAGCCCCAGCATTTT. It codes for CASSSQTGQPQHF.

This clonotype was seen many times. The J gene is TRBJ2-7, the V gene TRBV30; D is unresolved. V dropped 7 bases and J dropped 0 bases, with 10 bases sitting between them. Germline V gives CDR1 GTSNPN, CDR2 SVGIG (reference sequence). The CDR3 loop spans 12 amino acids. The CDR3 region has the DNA TGTGCCTCGCAGCAGAGCTCCTACGAGCAGTACTTC. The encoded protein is CASQQSSYEQYF.

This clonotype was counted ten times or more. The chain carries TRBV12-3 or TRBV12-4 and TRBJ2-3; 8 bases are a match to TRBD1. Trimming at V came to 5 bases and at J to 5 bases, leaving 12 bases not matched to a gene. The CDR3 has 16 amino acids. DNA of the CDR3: TGTGCCAGCAGTCCCTCCGGACAGGGTAGTCTAGATACGCAGTATTTT. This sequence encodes CASSPSGQGSLDTQYF.

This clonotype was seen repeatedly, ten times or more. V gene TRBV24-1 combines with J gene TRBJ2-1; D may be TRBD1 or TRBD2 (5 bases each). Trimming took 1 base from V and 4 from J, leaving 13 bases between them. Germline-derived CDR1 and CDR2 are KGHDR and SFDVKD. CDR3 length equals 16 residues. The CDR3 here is CATSDFAGRGYNEQFF. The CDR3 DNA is TGTGCCACCAGTGATTTCGCAGGGAGAGGATACAATGAGCAGTTCTTC.

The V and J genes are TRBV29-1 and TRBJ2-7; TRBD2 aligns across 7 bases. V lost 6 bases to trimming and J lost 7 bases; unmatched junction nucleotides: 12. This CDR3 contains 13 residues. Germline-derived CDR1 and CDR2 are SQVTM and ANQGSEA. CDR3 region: CSVPRGGNEEQYF. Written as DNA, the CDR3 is TGCAGCGTCCCCCGGGGAGGGAACGAAGAGCAGTACTTC.

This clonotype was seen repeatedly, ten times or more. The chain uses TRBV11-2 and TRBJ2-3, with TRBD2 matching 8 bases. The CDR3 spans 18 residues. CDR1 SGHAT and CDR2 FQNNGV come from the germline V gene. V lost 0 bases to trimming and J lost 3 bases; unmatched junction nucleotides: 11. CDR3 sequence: CASSLDAPGRGGTDTQYF. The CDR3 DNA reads TGTGCCAGCAGCTTAGATGCTCCGGGTCGCGGGGGGACAGATACGCAGTATTTT.

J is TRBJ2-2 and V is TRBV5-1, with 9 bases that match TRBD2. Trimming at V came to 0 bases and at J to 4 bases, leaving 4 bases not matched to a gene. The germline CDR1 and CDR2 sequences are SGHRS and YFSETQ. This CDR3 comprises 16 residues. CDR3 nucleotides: TGCGCCAGCAGCTTGGAAGGGACTAGCTTCACCGGGGAGCTGTTTTTT. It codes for CASSLEGTSFTGELFF.

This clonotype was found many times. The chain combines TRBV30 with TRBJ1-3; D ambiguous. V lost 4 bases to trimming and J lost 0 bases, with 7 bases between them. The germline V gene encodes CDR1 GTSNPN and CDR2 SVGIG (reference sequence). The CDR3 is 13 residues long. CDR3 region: CAWIPTSGNTIYF. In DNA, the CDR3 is TGTGCCTGGATTCCGACCTCTGGAAACACCATATATTTT.

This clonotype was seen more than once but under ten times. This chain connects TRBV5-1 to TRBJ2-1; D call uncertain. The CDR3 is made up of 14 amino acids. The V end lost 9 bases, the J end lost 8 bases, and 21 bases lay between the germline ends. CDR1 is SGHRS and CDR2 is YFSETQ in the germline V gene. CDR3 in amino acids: CATSGPPPVHEQFF. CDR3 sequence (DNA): TGCGCCACCTCCGGTCCCCCGCCGGTCCATGAGCAGTTCTTC.

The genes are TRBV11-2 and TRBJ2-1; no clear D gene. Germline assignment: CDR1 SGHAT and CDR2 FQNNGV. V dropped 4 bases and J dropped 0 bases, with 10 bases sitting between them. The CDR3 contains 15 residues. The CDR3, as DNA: TGTGCCAGCAGCTCCGACCCAACCTCCTACAATGAGCAGTTCTTC. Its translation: CASSSDPTSYNEQFF.

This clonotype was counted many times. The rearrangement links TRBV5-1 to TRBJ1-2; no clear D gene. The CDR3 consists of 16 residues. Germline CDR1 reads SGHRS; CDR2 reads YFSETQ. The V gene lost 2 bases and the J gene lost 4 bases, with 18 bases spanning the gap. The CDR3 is CASSLSLSRVSYGYTF. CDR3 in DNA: TGCGCCAGCAGCTTAAGTCTGTCGAGGGTGAGCTATGGCTACACCTTC.

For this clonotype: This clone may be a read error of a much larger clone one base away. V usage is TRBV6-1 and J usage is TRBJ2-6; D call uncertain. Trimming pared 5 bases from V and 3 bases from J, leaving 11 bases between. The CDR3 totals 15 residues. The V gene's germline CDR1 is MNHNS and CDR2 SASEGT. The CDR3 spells CASSLESFGANVLTF. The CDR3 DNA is TGTGCCAGCAGTTTGGAGAGCTTTGGGGCCAACGTCCTGACTTTC.